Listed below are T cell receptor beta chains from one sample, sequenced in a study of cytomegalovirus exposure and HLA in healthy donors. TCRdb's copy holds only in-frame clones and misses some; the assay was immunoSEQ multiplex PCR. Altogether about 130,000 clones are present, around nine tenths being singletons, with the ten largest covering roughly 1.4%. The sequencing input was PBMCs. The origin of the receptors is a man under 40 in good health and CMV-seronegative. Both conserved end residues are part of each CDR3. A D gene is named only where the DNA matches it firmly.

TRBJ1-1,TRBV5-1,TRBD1,CASSSYRGLVDTEAFF
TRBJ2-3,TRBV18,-,CASSPGIKPYTDTQYF
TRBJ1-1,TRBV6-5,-,CASSYIRFTEAFF
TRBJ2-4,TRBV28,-,CASSLGLAKNIQYF
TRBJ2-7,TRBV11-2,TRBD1,CASSLGPGGLRYEQYF
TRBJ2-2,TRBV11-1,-,CASSLDRGELFF
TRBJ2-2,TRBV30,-,CAWSRQANTGELFF
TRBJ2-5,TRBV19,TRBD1,CATSEGTGTATQYF
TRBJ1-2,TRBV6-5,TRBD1,CATSLGQGGGYTF
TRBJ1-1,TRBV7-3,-,CASGPYRATEAFF
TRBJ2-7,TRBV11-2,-,CASSFLASTYEQYF
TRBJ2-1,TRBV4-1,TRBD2,CASRAPGTSGKNEQFF
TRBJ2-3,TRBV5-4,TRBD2,CATHRGESDTQYF
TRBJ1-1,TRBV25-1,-,CASSDRQGRNTEAFF
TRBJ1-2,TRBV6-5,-,CASRTVTYGYTF
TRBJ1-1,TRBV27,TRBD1,CASSTGQGRYGTEAFF
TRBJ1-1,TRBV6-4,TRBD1,CASSLTGEGTEAFF
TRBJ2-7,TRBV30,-,CAWNPTRTFLAYEQYF
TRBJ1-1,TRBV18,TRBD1,CASSTTGDGTEAFF
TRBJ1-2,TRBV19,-,CASRAQFFGDGYTF
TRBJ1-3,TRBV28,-,CASSQTGSGTIYF
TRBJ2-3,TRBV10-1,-,CASSESIGTDTQYF
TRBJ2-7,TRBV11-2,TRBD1,CASSFGGWDRDAYEQYF
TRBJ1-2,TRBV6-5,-,CASSYSRGYGYTF
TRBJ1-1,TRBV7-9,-,CASSSGDRNLNTEAFF
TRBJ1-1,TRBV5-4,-,CASSPNPNTEAFF
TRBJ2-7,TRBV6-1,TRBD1,CASRGTGGAYEQYF
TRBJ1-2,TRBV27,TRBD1,CASRATGGRRGYTF
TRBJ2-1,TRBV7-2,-,CASSLSPSSYNEQFF
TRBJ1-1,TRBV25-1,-,CASRHQNTEAFF
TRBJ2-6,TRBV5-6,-,CASSLDRIFSGANVLTF
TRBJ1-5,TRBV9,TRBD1,CASSVGQGSEPQHF
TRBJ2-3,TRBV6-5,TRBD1,CASSYRTGTDTQYF
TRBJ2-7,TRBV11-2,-,CASSKAGTETYEQYF
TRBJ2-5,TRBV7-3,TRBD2,CASSGTSEETQYF
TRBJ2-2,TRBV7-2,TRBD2,CASSPRTSGGSPGELFF
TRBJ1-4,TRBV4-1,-,CASSPILDSNEKLFF
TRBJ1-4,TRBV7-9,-,CASSLALSSDEKLFF
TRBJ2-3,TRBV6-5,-,CASSYSSWAGADTQYF
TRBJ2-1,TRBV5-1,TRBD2,CASSLEVAGVNEQFF
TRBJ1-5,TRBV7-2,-,CASSSMTGYEPQHF
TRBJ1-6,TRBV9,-,CASSGPGLKNSPLHF
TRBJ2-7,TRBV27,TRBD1,CASSFKGADSYEQYF
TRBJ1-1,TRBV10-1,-,CASSEGGNTEAFF
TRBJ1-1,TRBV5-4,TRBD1,CASSLEDRGNTEAFF
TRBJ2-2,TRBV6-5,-,CASSPPGQRAGELFF
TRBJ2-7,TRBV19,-,CASSIFGPRSSYEQYF
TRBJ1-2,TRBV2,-,CASSLLLTTNYGYTF
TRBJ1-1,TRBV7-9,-,CASSLQGSNTEAFF
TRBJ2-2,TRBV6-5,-,CASSYSNFGGELFF
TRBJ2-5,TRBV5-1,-,CASSLLVETQYF
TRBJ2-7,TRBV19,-,CASSNPSDSGYEQYF
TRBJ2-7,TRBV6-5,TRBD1,CASSRLGTGVYEQYF
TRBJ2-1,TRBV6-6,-,CASSRTPAAYNEQFF
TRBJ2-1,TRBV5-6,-,CASSLWPLYNEQFF
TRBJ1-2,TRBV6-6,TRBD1,CASTKTGTGNNYGYTF
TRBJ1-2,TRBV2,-,CASILRVSGGYTF
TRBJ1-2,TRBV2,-,CASSVQVYGYTF
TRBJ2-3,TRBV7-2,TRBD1,CASSLAYKTGTESTDTQYF
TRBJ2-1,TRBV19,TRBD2,CASSISGLRSYNEQFF